This T cell receptor beta chain emerged from a study of early T cells in non-severe SARS-CoV-2 infection. About the study: Sequencing was performed on bulk RNA from unsorted whole blood, leaving chains unpaired.

Germline CDR1 SEHNR, CDR2 FQNEAQ (reference sequence). Trimming cost V 0 bases and J 6 bases, with 11 bases left between them. This CDR3 has 14 residues. Via MiXCR, TCRdb re-called the 5' RACE reads, giving one row per CDR3 protein. The sample contains under 60,000 distinct CDR3 sequences, approximately 8% of which appear only once. This clonotype was observed a few times. The chain is built from TRBV7-9 and TRBJ1-1; the D is unclear. This TCR came from an adult who was a healthcare worker with PCR-confirmed SARS-CoV-2 infection or an uninfected control (not recorded which). Sequencing was done on a sample of whole blood. CDR3 amino acids: CASSLAGLRPEAFF. Here the CDR3 DNA reads TGTGCCAGCAGCTTAGCGGGGTTGAGGCCTGAAGCTTTCTTT.